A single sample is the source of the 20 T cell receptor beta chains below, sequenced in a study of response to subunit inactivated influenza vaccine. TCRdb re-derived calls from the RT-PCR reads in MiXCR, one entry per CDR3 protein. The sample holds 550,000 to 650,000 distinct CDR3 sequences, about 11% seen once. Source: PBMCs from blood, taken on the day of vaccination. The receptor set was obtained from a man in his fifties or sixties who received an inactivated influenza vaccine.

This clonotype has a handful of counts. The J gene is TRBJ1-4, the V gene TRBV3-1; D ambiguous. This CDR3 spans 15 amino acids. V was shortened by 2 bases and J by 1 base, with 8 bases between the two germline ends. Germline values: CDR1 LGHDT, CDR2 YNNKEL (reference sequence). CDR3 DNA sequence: TGTGCCAGCAGCCAAACCGGGGTAACTAATGAAAAACTGTTTTTT. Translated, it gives CASSQTGVTNEKLFF.

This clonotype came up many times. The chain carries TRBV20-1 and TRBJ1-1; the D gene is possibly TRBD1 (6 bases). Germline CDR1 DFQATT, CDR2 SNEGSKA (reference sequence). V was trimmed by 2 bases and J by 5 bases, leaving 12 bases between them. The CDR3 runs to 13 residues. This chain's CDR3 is CSARWRGETEAFF. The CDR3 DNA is TGCAGTGCTAGATGGAGGGGGGAGACTGAAGCTTTCTTT.

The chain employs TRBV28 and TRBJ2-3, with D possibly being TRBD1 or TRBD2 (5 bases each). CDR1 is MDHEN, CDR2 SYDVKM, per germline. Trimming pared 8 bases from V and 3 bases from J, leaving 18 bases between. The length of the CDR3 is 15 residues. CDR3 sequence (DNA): TGTGCCAGCGCCAGGGACGGCCCGGGAACAGATACGCAGTATTTT. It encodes CASARDGPGTDTQYF. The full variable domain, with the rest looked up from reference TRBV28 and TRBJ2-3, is DVKVTQSSRYLVKRTGEKVFLECVQDMDHENMFWYRQDPGLGLRLIYFSYDVKMKEKGDIPEGYSVSREKKERFSLILESASTNQTSMYLCASARDGPGTDTQYFGPGTRLTVL.

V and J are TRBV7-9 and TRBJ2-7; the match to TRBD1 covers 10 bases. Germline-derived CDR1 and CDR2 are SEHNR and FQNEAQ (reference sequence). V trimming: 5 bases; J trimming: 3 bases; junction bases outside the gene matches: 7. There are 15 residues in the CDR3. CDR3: CASSPWDRGIYEQYF. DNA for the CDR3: TGTGCCAGCAGCCCCTGGGACAGGGGAATCTACGAGCAGTACTTC. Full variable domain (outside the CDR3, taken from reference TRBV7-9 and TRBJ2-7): DTGVSQNPRHKITKRGQNVTFRCDPISEHNRLYWYRQTLGQGPEFLTYFQNEAQLEKSRLLSDRFSAERPKGSFSTLEIQRTEQGDSAMYLCASSPWDRGIYEQYFGPGTRLTVT.

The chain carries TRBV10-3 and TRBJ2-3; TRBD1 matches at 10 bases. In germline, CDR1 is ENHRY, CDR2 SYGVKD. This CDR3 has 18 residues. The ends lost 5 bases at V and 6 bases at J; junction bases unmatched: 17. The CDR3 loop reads CAISLRDRGLPSLDTQYF. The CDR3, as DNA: TGTGCCATCAGTCTCCGGGACAGGGGACTACCATCCTTGGATACGCAGTATTTT.

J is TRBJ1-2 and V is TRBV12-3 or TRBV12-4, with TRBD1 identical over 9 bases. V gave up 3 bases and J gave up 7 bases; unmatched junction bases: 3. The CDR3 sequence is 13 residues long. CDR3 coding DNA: TGTGCCAGCAGTTTTACAGGGGGCTTTGGCTACACCTTC. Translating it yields CASSFTGGFGYTF.

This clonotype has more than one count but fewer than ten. In nucleotides, the CDR3 is TGTGCCAGTAGTATACTAGGGGGACCCCAGCATTTT. It yields the protein CASSILGGPQHF. The rearrangement links TRBV19 to TRBJ1-5; tentatively, D is TRBD1 (6 bases). The germline CDR1 and CDR2 sequences are LNHDA and SQIVND (reference sequence). This CDR3 is built from 12 residues. Deletions cut 2 bases from V and 10 bases from J, with 9 bases between.

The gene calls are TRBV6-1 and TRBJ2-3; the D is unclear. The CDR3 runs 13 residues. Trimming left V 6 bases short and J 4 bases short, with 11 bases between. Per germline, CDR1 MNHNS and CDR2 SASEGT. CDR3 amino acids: CASRSHVADTQYF. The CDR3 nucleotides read TGTGCCAGCAGATCACATGTAGCAGATACGCAGTATTTT.

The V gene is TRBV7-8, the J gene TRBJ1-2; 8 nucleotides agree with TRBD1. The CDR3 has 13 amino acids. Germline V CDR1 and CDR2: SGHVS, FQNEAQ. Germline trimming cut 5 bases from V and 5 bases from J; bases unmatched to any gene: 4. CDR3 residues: CASSPGQVYGYTF. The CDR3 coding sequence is TGTGCCAGCAGCCCGGGACAGGTTTATGGCTACACCTTC. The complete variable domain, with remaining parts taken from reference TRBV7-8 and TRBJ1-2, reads GAGVSQSPRYKVAKRGQDVALRCDPISGHVSLFWYQQALGQGPEFLTYFQNEAQLDKSGLPSDRFFAERPEGSVSTLKIQRTQQEDSAVYLCASSPGQVYGYTFGSGTRLTVV.

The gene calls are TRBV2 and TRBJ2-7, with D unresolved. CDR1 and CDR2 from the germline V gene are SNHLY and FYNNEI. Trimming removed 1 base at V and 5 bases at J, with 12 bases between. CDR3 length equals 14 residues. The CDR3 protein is CASSEDVGGHEQYF. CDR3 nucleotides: TGTGCCAGCAGTGAAGACGTGGGTGGCCACGAGCAGTACTTC.

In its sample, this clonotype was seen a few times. In DNA, the CDR3 is TGTGCCAGCAGCTTCGTGGGGAACACTGAAGCTTTCTTT. The encoded protein is CASSFVGNTEAFF. The chain joins TRBV5-6 to TRBJ1-1; D uncertain. This CDR3 comprises 13 residues. Trimming took off 2 bases at V and 1 base at J, with 6 bases between the two ends. CDR1 SGHDT and CDR2 YYEEEE come from the germline V gene.

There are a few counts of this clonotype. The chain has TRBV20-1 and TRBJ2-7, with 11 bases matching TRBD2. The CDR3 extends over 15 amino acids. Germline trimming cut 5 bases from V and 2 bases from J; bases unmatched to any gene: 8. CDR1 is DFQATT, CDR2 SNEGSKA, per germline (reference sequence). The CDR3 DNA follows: TGCAGTGCTGGCACTAGCGGGAGATTGCCCTACGAGCAGTACTTC. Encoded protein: CSAGTSGRLPYEQYF.

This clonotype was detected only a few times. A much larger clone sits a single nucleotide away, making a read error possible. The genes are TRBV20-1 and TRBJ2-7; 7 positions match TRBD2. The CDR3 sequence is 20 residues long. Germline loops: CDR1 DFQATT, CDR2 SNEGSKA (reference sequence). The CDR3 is CCARDSDGGRHPPSPYEQYF. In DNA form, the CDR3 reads TGCTGTGCTAGAGATTCAGACGGGGGGAGGCACCCCCCCTCTCCCTACGAGCAGTACTTC.

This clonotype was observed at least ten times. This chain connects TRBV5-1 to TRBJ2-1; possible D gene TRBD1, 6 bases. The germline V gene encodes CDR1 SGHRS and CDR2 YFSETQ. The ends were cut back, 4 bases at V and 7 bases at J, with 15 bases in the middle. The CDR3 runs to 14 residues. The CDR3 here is CASSTDLQGNEQFF. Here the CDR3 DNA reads TGCGCCAGCAGCACCGATCTACAGGGAAATGAGCAGTTCTTC.

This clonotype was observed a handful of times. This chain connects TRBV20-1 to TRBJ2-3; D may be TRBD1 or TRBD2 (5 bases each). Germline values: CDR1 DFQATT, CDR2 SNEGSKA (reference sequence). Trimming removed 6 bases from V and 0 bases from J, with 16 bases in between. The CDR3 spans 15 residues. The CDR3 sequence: CSAGRDQYSTDTQYF. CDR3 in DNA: TGCAGTGCCGGCCGGGACCAATACAGCACAGATACGCAGTATTTT.

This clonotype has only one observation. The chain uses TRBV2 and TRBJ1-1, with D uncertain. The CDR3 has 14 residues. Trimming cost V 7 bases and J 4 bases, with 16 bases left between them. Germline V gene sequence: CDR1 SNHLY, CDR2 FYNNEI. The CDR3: CASKRRRGGTEAFF. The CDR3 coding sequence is TGTGCCAGCAAAAGGCGGCGGGGAGGCACTGAAGCTTTCTTT.

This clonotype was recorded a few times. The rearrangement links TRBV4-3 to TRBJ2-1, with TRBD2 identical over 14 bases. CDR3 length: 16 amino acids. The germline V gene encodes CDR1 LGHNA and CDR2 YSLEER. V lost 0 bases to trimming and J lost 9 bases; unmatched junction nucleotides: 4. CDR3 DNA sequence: TGCGCCAGCAGCCAAGAGACTAGCGGGAGGGCCGTTGAGCAGTTCTTC. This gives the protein CASSQETSGRAVEQFF.

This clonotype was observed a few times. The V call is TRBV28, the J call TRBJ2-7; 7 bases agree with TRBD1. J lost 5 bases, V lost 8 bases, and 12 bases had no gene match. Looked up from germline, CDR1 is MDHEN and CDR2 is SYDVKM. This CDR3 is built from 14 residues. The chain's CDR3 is CASWDLRGNDEQYF. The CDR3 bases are TGTGCCAGCTGGGATCTCAGGGGGAACGACGAGCAGTACTTC.

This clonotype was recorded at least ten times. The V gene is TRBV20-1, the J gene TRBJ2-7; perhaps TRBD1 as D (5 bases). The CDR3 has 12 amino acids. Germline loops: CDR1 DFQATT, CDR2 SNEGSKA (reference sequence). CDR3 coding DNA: TGCAGCAGGCAGGGTTTAACCTACGAGCAGTACTTC. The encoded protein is CSRQGLTYEQYF.

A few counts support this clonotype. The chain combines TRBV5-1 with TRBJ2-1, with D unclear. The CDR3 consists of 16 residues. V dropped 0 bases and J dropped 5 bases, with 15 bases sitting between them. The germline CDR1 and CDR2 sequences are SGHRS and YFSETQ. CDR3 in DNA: TGCGCCAGCAGCTTGGGTGGCTTAAAACGGGACAATGAGCAGTTCTTC. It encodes CASSLGGLKRDNEQFF.